This T cell receptor (beta chain) was observed in a study of Ad26.COV2.S vaccination and SARS-CoV-2 variants. At the level of the study: Sample donor was a member of the COV1001 Ad26.COV2.S trial arm. General observations from the study: Breadth measured for non-spike TCRs was similar across vaccine and placebo recipients. Using TCR breadth and depth analyses may have led to underestimated total T cell responses.

Details on this clone: Its specificity is unknown.

Method: immunoSEQ multiplex PCR; TCRdb's copy keeps in-frame clones and lacks some. The sample records more than 300,000 clones, 70% to 90% being singletons. The treatment denotes: 15 to 20 received Ad26.COV2.S at low or high dose, single or two shots; about 5 received placebo; per-sample allocation not given. Vaccine and placebo recipients were sampled on day 63 after the first injection. At a Boston site, the person donating was an adult of 18-55 years. The CDR3 is 14 amino acids. Per the germline V gene, CDR1 is SGDLS and CDR2 is YYNGEE. With 0 bases removed from V and 8 bases from J, the gap between germline ends came to 11 bases.

Sequencing used peripheral blood, obtained in a trial of Ad26.COV2.S vaccine versus placebo. This receptor was taken from a person between 18 and 65 years old who received the Ad26.COV2.S COVID-19 vaccine or a placebo. The rearrangement links TRBV9 to TRBJ1-4; D unresolved. The CDR3 DNA is TGTGCCAGCAGCGTAGCCGCCAGCCGGGAAAAACTGTTTTTT. Residues: CASSVAASREKLFF.